A single T cell receptor (beta chain) is shown here with its context. The sample belongs to a study of cytomegalovirus exposure and HLA in healthy donors. Germline CDR1 SEHNR, CDR2 FQNEAQ (reference sequence). With 7 bases clipped from V and 5 bases from J, the junction kept 7 bases outside the gene matches. The CDR3 is 13 amino acids. Primers: 60 Vbeta forward and 13 Jbeta reverse. Clones were read by immunoSEQ multiplex PCR, and TCRdb kept only the in-frame ones, dropping some. The data hold roughly 290,000 clones, with approximately 80% observed a single time. Sequenced: PBMCs. The chain uses TRBV7-9 and TRBJ1-1; 7 positions match TRBD1. The TCR comes from a girl aged 2-10 years in good health and CMV-seronegative. CDR3 region: CASIPGGTTEAFF. For the CDR3, the DNA is TGTGCCAGCATACCAGGGGGAACAACTGAAGCTTTCTTT.